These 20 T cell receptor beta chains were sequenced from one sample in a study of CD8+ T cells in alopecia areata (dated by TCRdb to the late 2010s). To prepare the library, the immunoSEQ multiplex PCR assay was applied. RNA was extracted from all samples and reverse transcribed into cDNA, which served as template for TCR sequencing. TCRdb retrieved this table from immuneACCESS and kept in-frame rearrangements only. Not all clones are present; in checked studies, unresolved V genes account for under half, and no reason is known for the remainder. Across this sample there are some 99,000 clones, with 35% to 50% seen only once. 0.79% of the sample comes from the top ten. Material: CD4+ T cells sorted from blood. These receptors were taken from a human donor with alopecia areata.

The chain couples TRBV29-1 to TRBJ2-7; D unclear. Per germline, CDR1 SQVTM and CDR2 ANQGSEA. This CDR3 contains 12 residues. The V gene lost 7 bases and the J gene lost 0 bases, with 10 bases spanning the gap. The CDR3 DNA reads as TGCAGCGCAGGACCCCACTCCTACGAGCAGTACTTC. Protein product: CSAGPHSYEQYF.

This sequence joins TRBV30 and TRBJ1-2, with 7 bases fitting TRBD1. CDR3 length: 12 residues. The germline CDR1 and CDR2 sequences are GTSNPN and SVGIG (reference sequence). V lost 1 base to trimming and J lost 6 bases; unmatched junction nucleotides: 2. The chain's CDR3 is CAWSATGNGYTF. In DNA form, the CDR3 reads TGTGCCTGGAGTGCGACAGGGAATGGCTACACCTTC.

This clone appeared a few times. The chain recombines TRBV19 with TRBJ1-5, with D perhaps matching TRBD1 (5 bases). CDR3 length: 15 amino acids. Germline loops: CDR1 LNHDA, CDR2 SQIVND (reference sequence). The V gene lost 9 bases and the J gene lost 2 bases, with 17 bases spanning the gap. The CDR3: CASENQGLGNQPQHF. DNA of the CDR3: TGTGCCAGCGAAAACCAGGGTCTGGGCAATCAGCCCCAGCATTTT.

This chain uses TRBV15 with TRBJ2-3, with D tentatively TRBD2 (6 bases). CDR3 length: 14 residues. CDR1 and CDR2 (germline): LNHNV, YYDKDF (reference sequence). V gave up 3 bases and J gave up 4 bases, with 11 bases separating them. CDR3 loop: CATSRGEAPDTQYF. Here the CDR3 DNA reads TGTGCCACCAGCAGGGGGGAGGCCCCAGATACGCAGTATTTT.

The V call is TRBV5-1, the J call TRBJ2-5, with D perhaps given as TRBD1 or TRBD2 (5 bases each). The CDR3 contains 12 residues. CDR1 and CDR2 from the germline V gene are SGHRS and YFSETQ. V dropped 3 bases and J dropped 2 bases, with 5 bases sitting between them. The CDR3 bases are TGCGCCAGCAGCTGGGGGCAAGAGACCCAGTACTTC. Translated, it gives CASSWGQETQYF.

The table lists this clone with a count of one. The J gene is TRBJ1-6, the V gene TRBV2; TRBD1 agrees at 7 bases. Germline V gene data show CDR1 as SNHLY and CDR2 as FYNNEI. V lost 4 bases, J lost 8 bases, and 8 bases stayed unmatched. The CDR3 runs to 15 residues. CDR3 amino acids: CASSAGTVTYSPLHF. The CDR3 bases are TGTGCCAGCAGTGCCGGGACAGTGACATATTCACCCCTCCACTTT.

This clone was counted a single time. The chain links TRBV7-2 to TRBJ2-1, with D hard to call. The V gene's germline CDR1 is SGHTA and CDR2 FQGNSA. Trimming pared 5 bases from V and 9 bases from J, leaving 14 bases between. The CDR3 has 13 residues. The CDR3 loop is CASSETWVTEQFF. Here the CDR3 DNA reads TGTGCCAGCAGCGAGACGTGGGTTACTGAGCAGTTCTTC.

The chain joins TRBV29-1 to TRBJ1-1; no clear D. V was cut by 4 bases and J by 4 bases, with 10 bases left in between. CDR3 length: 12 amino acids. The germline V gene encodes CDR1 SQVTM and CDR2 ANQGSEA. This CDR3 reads CSVVLGFTEAFF. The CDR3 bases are TGCAGCGTTGTACTCGGGTTCACTGAAGCTTTCTTT.

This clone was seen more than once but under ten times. The CDR3 loop reads CASSQSQTRGLGQPQHF. For the CDR3, the DNA is TGCGCCAGCAGCCAAAGCCAGACGAGGGGACTCGGGCAGCCCCAGCATTTT. The rearrangement links TRBV4-1 to TRBJ1-5; D may be TRBD1 (5 bases). From germline, CDR1 is MGHRA and CDR2 YSYEKL. The CDR3 covers 17 residues. V gave up 2 bases and J gave up 7 bases, with 21 bases separating them.

The CDR3 DNA reads TGTGCCAGCAGTCAAACAGGGGGCGAAACCCAGTACTTC. Translation gives CASSQTGGETQYF. The chain couples TRBV2 to TRBJ2-5, with 9 bases matching TRBD1. Germline V lookup: CDR1 SNHLY, CDR2 FYNNEI. V trimming: 5 bases; J trimming: 8 bases; junction bases outside the gene matches: 6. The CDR3 has 13 amino acids.

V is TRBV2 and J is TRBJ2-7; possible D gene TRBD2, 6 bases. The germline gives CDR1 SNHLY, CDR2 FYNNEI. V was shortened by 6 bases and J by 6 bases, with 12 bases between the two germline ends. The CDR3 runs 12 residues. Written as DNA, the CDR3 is TGTGCCAGCAGCGTGGAGGGAGGCGAGCAGTACTTC. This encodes CASSVEGGEQYF.

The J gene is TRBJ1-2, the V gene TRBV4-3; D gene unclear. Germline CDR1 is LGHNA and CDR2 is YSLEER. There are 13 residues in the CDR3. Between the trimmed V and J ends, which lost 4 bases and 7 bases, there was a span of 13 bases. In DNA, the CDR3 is TGCGCCAGCAGCCCGGCCGGGGATCTTGGCTACACCTTC. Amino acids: CASSPAGDLGYTF.

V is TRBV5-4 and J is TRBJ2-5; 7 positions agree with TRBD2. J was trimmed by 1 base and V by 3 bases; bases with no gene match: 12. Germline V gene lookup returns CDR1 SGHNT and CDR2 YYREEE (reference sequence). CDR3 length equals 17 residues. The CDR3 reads CASSSPLSGISQETQYF. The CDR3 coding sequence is TGTGCCAGCAGCTCCCCTTTGAGCGGGATTTCCCAAGAGACCCAGTACTTC.

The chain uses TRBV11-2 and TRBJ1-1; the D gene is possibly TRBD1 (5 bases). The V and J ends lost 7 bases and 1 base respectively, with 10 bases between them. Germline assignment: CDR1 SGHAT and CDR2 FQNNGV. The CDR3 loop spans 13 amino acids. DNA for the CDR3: TGTGCCAGCACCCTGGGGGGGAACACTGAAGCTTTCTTT. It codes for CASTLGGNTEAFF.

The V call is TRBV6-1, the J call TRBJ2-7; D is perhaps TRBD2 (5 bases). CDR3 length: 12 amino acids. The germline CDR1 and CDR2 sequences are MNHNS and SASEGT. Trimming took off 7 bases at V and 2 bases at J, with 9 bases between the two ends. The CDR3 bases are TGTGCCAGCACCGGGGAAACCTACGAGCAGTACTTC. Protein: CASTGETYEQYF.

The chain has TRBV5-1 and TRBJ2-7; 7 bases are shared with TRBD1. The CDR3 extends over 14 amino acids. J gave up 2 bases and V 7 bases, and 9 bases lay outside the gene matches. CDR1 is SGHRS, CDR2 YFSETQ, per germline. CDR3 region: CASRAQGTAYEQYF. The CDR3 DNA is TGCGCCAGCCGCGCCCAGGGGACAGCCTACGAGCAGTACTTC. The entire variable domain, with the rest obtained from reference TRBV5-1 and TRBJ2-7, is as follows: KAGVTQTPRYLIKTRGQQVTLSCSPISGHRSVSWYQQTPGQGLQFLFEYFSETQRNKGNFPGRFSGRQFSNSRSEMNVSTLELGDSALYLCASRAQGTAYEQYFGPGTRLTVT.

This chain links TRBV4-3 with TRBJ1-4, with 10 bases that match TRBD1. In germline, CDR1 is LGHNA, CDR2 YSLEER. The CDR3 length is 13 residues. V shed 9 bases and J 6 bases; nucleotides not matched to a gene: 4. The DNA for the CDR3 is TGCGCCAGTCGGGACAGGGGTGATGAAAAACTGTTTTTT. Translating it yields CASRDRGDEKLFF.

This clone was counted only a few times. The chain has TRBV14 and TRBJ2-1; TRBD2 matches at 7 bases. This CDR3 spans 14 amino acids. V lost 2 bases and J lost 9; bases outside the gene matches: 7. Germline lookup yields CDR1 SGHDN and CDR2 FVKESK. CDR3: CASSQKGLVVEQFF. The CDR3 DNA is TGTGCCAGCAGCCAAAAAGGACTAGTTGTTGAGCAGTTCTTC.

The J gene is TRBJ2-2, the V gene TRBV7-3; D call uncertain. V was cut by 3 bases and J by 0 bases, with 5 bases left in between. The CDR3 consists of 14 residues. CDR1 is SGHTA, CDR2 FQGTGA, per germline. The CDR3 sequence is CASSFAANTGELFF. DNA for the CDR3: TGTGCCAGCAGCTTCGCGGCGAACACCGGGGAGCTGTTTTTT. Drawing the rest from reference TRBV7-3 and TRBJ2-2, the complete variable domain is GAGVSQTPSNKVTEKGKYVELRCDPISGHTALYWYRQSLGQGPEFLIYFQGTGAADDSGLPNDRFFAVRPEGSVSTLKIQRTERGDSAVYLCASSFAANTGELFFGEGSRLTVL.

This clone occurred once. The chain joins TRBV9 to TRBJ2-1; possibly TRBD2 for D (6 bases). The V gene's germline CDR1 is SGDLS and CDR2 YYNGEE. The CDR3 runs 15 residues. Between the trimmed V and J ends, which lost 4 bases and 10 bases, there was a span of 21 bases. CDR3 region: CASSPGWGVLEEQFF. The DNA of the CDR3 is TGTGCCAGCAGCCCGGGCTGGGGGGTACTGGAAGAGCAGTTCTTC.